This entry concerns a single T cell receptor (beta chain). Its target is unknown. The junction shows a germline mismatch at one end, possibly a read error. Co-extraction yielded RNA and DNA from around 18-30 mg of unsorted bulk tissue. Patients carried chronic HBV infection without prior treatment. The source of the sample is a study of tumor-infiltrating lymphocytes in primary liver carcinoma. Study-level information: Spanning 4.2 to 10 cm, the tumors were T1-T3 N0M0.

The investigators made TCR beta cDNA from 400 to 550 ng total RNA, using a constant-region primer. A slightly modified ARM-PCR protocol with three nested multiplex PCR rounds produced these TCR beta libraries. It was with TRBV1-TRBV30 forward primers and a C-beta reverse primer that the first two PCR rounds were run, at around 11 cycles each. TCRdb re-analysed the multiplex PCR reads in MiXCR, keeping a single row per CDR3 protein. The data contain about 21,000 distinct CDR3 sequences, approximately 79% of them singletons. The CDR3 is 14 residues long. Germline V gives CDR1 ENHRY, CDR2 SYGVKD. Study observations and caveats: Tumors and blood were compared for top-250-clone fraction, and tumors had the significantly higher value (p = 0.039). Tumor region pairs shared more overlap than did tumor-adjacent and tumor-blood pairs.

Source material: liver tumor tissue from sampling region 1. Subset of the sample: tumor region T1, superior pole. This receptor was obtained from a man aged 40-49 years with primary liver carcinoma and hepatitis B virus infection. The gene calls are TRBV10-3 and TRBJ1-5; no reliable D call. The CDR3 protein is CPISEYEGDQPQHF. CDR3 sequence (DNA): TGTCCCATCAGTGAGTATGAGGGTGATCAGCCCCAGCATTTC.